Listed below are T cell receptor beta chains from one sample, sequenced in a study of T-cell memory formation after mild COVID-19. TCRdb called the 5' RACE reads again in MiXCR, with one record for every CDR3 protein. The data hold 200,000 to 300,000 distinct CDR3 sequences, with over 15% observed a single time. The specimen was PBMCs or a T cell subset sorted from them (not recorded which). Source of these receptors: a man aged 18 to 30 who had mild COVID-19 (a few samples of this study predate the infection). Cell type and time point are not known. Each CDR3 is given with its conserved first and last residue. The D gene is left open where the match is weak. The size entry is marked missing in some rows and otherwise reads once, few, many or a size class.

>TRBJ2-5|.|TRBD1|TRBV7-2
TGTGCCAGCAGCTTAGGGGGGACAGGGGTCCGAGAGACCCAGTACTTC
CASSLGGTGVRETQYF
>TRBJ2-7|.|.|TRBV7-9
TGTGCCAGCACTTCCGCTGAGGGCTCCTACGAGCAGTACTTC
CASTSAEGSYEQYF
>TRBJ2-5|.|TRBD2|TRBV5-1
TGCGCCAGCAGCCGGGACGGGAGGCAAGAGACCCAGTACTTC
CASSRDGRQETQYF
>TRBJ1-3|.|TRBD1|TRBV12-3/TRBV12-4
TGTGCCAGCAGTCCGTCGTACAGGGGCGGTGGAAACACCATATATTTT
CASSPSYRGGGNTIYF
>TRBJ2-7|.|.|TRBV9
TGTGCCAGCAGCGCTGGACTCGAATACGAGCAGTACTTC
CASSAGLEYEQYF
>TRBJ2-2|few|TRBD1|TRBV7-3
TGTGCCAGCAGCTCGAGGACAGGGGCCTACACCGGGGAGCTGTTTTTT
CASSSRTGAYTGELFF
>TRBJ1-2|.|TRBD1|TRBV4-1
TGCGCCAGCAGCCAGAGGGGACAGGGCTATGGCTACACCTTC
CASSQRGQGYGYTF
>TRBJ2-3|few|.|TRBV5-1
TGCGCCAGTAGCCGACCGGCCCAAAGCGGCACAGATACGCAGTATTTT
CASSRPAQSGTDTQYF
>TRBJ2-5|few|.|TRBV9
TGTGCCAGCAGCGTTACGACTAGTATGGAGACCCAGTACTTC
CASSVTTSMETQYF
>TRBJ2-4|.|TRBD2|TRBV4-3
TGCGCCAGCAGCCAAGGTGGGGGGGGTCGAGTCAAAAACATTCAGTACTTC
CASSQGGGGRVKNIQYF
>TRBJ2-1|few|.|TRBV6-5
TGTGCCGATGCGGGTTGGGTTGGGGGGTTCTTC
CADAGWVGGFF
>TRBJ2-3|few|.|TRBV7-2
TGTGCCAGCGGCTCGGGGGCGGGGGACCTCCCAGATACGCAGTATTTT
CASGSGAGDLPDTQYF
>TRBJ2-1|many|.|TRBV5-1
TGCGCCAGCAACTCGGGGGCGGGCCCCTACAATGAGCAGTTCTTC
CASNSGAGPYNEQFF
>TRBJ2-5|.|TRBD2|TRBV6-1
TGTGCCAGCAGTGAGTTAGCGGGGGGGTGGGAGCAAGAGACCCAGTACTTC
CASSELAGGWEQETQYF
>TRBJ2-5|.|.|TRBV27
TGTGCCAGCAGAGATGAGGGAGAGACCCAGTACTTC
CASRDEGETQYF
>TRBJ1-6|.|TRBD1|TRBV5-1
TGCGCCAGCAGCTTGGCGACAGGGGAGGAGAATTCACCCCTCCACTTT
CASSLATGEENSPLHF
>TRBJ1-5|.|TRBD1|TRBV6-1
TGTGCCAGCAGTTCCACAGGGGGCTATCAGCCCCAGCATTTT
CASSSTGGYQPQHF
>TRBJ1-2|.|.|TRBV14
TGTGCCAGCGGTCCAGGGACGGGCTATGGCTACACCTTC
CASGPGTGYGYTF